This paragraph reports one TCR beta chain. Antigen specificity is unknown. At least 3 on the Clinical Activity Score was recorded for ophthalmopathy patients, who also had NOSPECS grade at least 4 and duration under 3 months. This entry belongs to a study of T cells in Graves' hyperthyroidism and ophthalmopathy. Study-wide results and limits: Among thyroid clonotypes expanded above 0.001, most also appeared in blood.

Germline lookup yields CDR1 SGHDT and CDR2 YYEEEE. The CDR3 runs to 10 residues. V lost 2 bases and J 9 bases, leaving 3 bases between the germline ends. RNA transcripts were the template for amplifying TCR beta CDR3 regions. When the TCR CDR3 underwent first-round RT-PCR, the HTBI primer set was used. TCRdb passed the multiplex PCR reads through MiXCR, listing each CDR3 protein once. This sample carries 500,000 to 750,000 distinct CDR3 sequences, approximately 14% of them seen once, and the ten largest clones take roughly 6.9%. The TCR comes from a woman younger than 35 with Graves' ophthalmopathy. Material: blood. The rearrangement joins TRBV5-6 to TRBJ2-1; D is undetermined. The CDR3 region has the DNA TGTGCCAGCAGCTTACTTGAGCAGTTCTTC. This gives the protein CASSLLEQFF.